The 26 T cell receptor beta chains reported below all come from one sample, sequenced in a study of cytomegalovirus exposure and HLA in healthy donors. Clones were sequenced by immunoSEQ multiplex PCR, and TCRdb holds only the in-frame ones, with some missing. The sample includes around 75,000 clones, 70% to 90% of them seen just once. Specimen: PBMCs. The receptors derive from a man between 25 and 39 years old in good health and CMV-seronegative.

The chain combines TRBV7-6 with TRBJ2-3; D is uncertain. The germline V gene has CDR1 SGHVS and CDR2 FNYEAQ. The CDR3 is made up of 14 amino acids. Trimming removed 4 bases from V and 2 bases from J, with 10 bases in between. The CDR3 DNA follows: TGTGCCAGCAGCTCCTTTGGGCTCACAGATACGCAGTATTTT. This encodes CASSSFGLTDTQYF.

This clone has more than one count but fewer than ten. The gene calls are TRBV15 and TRBJ1-2; the match to TRBD1 covers 7 bases. The J segment lost 8 bases and the V segment lost 6 bases, leaving 9 bases of the junction unmatched. From germline, CDR1 is LNHNV and CDR2 YYDKDF (reference sequence). The CDR3 is made up of 13 amino acids. The CDR3 sequence: CATRMDRKGGYTF. The CDR3 DNA reads TGTGCCACCAGGATGGACAGGAAGGGCGGCTACACCTTC.

The genes are TRBV7-9 and TRBJ2-7; D not certain. The CDR3 length is 13 residues. The germline CDR1 and CDR2 sequences are SEHNR and FQNEAQ (reference sequence). V shed 1 base and J shed 5 bases, with 9 bases lying between them. CDR3 DNA: TGTGCCAGCAGCTTAGGCAGGTCTGACGAGCAGTACTTC. Its protein product is CASSLGRSDEQYF.

V usage is TRBV9 and J usage is TRBJ2-2; tentative D call: TRBD1 (7 bases). The CDR3 has 16 amino acids. V was clipped by 2 bases and J by 6 bases, with 17 bases between them. The germline V gene has CDR1 SGDLS and CDR2 YYNGEE. The CDR3 DNA is TGTGCCAGCAGCGTTCGGGGGAACAGGGGCCCCGGGGAGCTGTTTTTT. As protein: CASSVRGNRGPGELFF.

The chain is built from TRBV29-1 and TRBJ2-7, with TRBD1 matching 8 bases. In germline, CDR1 is SQVTM, CDR2 ANQGSEA. With 7 bases clipped from V and 12 bases from J, the junction kept 11 bases outside the gene matches. CDR3 length: 11 amino acids. DNA of the CDR3: TGCAGCGCCCTTGGACAGGGAATACTGTACGTC. The encoded protein is CSALGQGILYV.

There are a few counts of this clone. The chain carries TRBV28 and TRBJ1-2, with 8 bases fitting TRBD1. The CDR3 spans 14 residues. Per germline, CDR1 MDHEN and CDR2 SYDVKM. Trimming removed 4 bases from V and 6 bases from J; junction bases left unmatched: 7. The CDR3 region is CASSSPGQEDGYTF. The CDR3 region has the DNA TGTGCCAGCAGTTCCCCGGGACAGGAGGATGGCTACACCTTC.

The J gene is TRBJ1-1, the V gene TRBV28, with a tentative D call TRBD1 (5 bases). Germline CDR1 reads MDHEN; CDR2 reads SYDVKM. The V end lost 5 bases, the J end lost 4 bases, and 14 bases lay between the germline ends. This CDR3 contains 14 residues. Here the CDR3 DNA reads TGTGCCAGCAGTCCGGGGGTCGGGGGCACTGAAGCTTTCTTT. It yields the protein CASSPGVGGTEAFF.

The chain has TRBV7-2 and TRBJ2-2; possibly TRBD2 for D (6 bases). V dropped 5 bases and J dropped 8 bases, with 18 bases sitting between them. Germline lookup yields CDR1 SGHTA and CDR2 FQGNSA. The CDR3 loop spans 15 amino acids. The CDR3 spells CASSLRGGDFGELFF. The CDR3 nucleotides are TGTGCCAGCAGCCTACGGGGCGGGGATTTTGGGGAGCTGTTTTTT.

The chain joins TRBV5-4 to TRBJ2-1; 8 bases are a match to TRBD1. The CDR3 covers 16 residues. With V trimmed by 4 bases and J by 0 bases, 6 bases remained unmatched. The germline V gene encodes CDR1 SGHNT and CDR2 YYREEE (reference sequence). CDR3 in DNA: TGTGCCAGCAGCCAGGGACAGGCCCACTCCTACAATGAGCAGTTCTTC. Its translation is CASSQGQAHSYNEQFF.

V gene TRBV5-4 combines with J gene TRBJ2-5, with TRBD2 matching over 8 bases. CDR1 and CDR2 (germline): SGHNT, YYREEE (reference sequence). This CDR3 spans 15 amino acids. The V gene end was trimmed by 4 bases and the J gene end by 4 bases; junction bases not matched to a gene: 9. CDR3 residues: CASSTNPGGRETQYF. The DNA of the CDR3 is TGTGCCAGCAGCACCAACCCGGGGGGGCGAGAGACCCAGTACTTC.

The J gene is TRBJ1-5, the V gene TRBV19; no definite D call. Trimming took 8 bases from V and 5 from J, leaving 10 bases between them. Per the germline V gene, CDR1 is LNHDA and CDR2 is SQIVND (reference sequence). CDR3 length: 12 amino acids. CDR3 protein: CASAIGYQPQHF. CDR3 nucleotides: TGTGCCAGTGCTATCGGTTATCAGCCCCAGCATTTT. The full variable domain, its missing parts supplied by reference TRBV19 and TRBJ1-5, is DGGITQSPKYLFRKEGQNVTLSCEQNLNHDAMYWYRQDPGQGLRLIYYSQIVNDFQKGDIAEGYSVSREKKESFPLTVTSAQKNPTAFYLCASAIGYQPQHFGDGTRLSIL.

The J gene is TRBJ1-1, the V gene TRBV7-9, with D tentatively TRBD1 (6 bases). Germline V gives CDR1 SEHNR, CDR2 FQNEAQ (reference sequence). This CDR3 is 16 amino acids long. V was trimmed by 5 bases and J by 3 bases, leaving 19 bases between them. The CDR3 reads CASSLPTGRGDTEAFF. CDR3 DNA sequence: TGTGCCAGCAGCCTCCCTACAGGGAGGGGGGACACTGAAGCTTTCTTT.

This chain uses TRBV18 with TRBJ2-7; 13 bases are a match to TRBD2. J was trimmed by 3 bases and V by 2 bases; bases with no gene match: 1. This CDR3 has 15 residues. CDR1 and CDR2 from the germline V gene are KGHSH and LQKENI. In nucleotides, the CDR3 is TGTGCCAGCTCACCAGGACTAGCGGGAGACTACGAGCAGTACTTC. This gives the protein CASSPGLAGDYEQYF.

The rearrangement links TRBV7-6 to TRBJ1-6, with 8 bases aligning to TRBD1. The CDR3 consists of 14 residues. Germline V CDR1 and CDR2: SGHVS, FNYEAQ. V shed 3 bases, J shed 11 bases, and the junction held 6 bases outside the gene matches. The CDR3 reads CASSLTGVLAPLHF. The CDR3 region has the DNA TGTGCCAGCAGCTTGACAGGGGTGTTGGCACCCCTCCACTTT.

This chain joins TRBV6-4 and TRBJ1-2; 10 bases agree with TRBD1. The CDR3 totals 15 residues. Trimming took 6 bases from V and 6 from J; bases not matched to a gene: 10. Germline values: CDR1 MRHNA, CDR2 SNTAGT. The CDR3 DNA follows: TGTGCCAGCAGCAGGGAGGGGACAGGGGCAAATGGCTACACCTTC. It translates to CASSREGTGANGYTF.

The genes are TRBV28 and TRBJ1-2; the D gene is possibly TRBD1 (5 bases). The V end was cut by 2 bases, the J end by 8 bases, with 12 bases between. The CDR3 is 13 amino acids. The germline gives CDR1 MDHEN, CDR2 SYDVKM. Here the CDR3 reads CASSLRQGQGYTF. CDR3 DNA sequence: TGTGCCAGCAGTTTACGGCAGGGCCAAGGCTACACCTTC.

This sequence joins TRBV28 and TRBJ2-7; the match to TRBD1 covers 9 bases. The germline V gene has CDR1 MDHEN and CDR2 SYDVKM. The V gene end was trimmed by 8 bases and the J gene end by 1 base; junction bases not matched to a gene: 12. The CDR3 spans 16 residues. This chain's CDR3 is CASLPGPGTGSYEQYF. The CDR3 region has the DNA TGTGCCAGCTTACCCGGCCCCGGGACAGGGTCCTACGAGCAGTACTTC.

V usage is TRBV4-1 and J usage is TRBJ2-7, with D possibly TRBD1 on 5 matching bases. The V gene's germline CDR1 is MGHRA and CDR2 YSYEKL. Trimming removed 2 bases at V and 1 base at J, with 15 bases between. This CDR3 contains 16 residues. Written as DNA, the CDR3 is TGCGCCAGCAGCCAACCCGACAGAACCAAGTCCTACGAGCAGTACTTC. This sequence encodes CASSQPDRTKSYEQYF.

The rearrangement links TRBV7-9 to TRBJ2-3; tentatively, D is TRBD2 (5 bases). The CDR3 contains 14 residues. V lost 0 bases, J lost 8 bases, and 12 bases lay in between. The germline V gene has CDR1 SEHNR and CDR2 FQNEAQ (reference sequence). The CDR3 region has the DNA TGTGCCAGCAGCTTAGCAGGGAGCCCCGCTACGCAGTATTTT. Amino acids: CASSLAGSPATQYF. The variable domain in full, with the rest retrieved from reference TRBV7-9 and TRBJ2-3, is DTGVSQNPRHKITKRGQNVTFRCDPISEHNRLYWYRQTLGQGPEFLTYFQNEAQLEKSRLLSDRFSAERPKGSFSTLEIQRTEQGDSAMYLCASSLAGSPATQYFGPGTRLTVL.

This chain joins TRBV19 and TRBJ2-3; TRBD2 matches 9 bases. Germline CDR1 and CDR2: LNHDA and SQIVND (reference sequence). The CDR3 consists of 17 residues. Trimming took 3 bases from V and 1 from J; bases not matched to a gene: 8. CDR3 sequence: CASSISGLAGRTDTQYF. In DNA, the CDR3 is TGTGCCAGTAGTATCTCGGGCCTAGCGGGACGCACAGATACGCAGTATTTT.

This clone has a handful of counts. The chain uses TRBV28 and TRBJ1-4, with D perhaps TRBD1 (5 bases). The germline V gene has CDR1 MDHEN and CDR2 SYDVKM. This CDR3 is 15 amino acids long. Between the trimmed V and J ends, which lost 6 bases and 6 bases, there was a span of 17 bases. The CDR3 spells CASRRIRVGYEKLFF. CDR3 sequence (DNA): TGTGCCAGCAGGCGAATCAGGGTGGGGTATGAAAAACTGTTTTTT. The full variable domain, its missing parts supplied by reference TRBV28 and TRBJ1-4, is DVKVTQSSRYLVKRTGEKVFLECVQDMDHENMFWYRQDPGLGLRLIYFSYDVKMKEKGDIPEGYSVSREKKERFSLILESASTNQTSMYLCASRRIRVGYEKLFFGSGTQLSVL.

V is TRBV9 and J is TRBJ2-1, with D perhaps matching TRBD1 (5 bases). The V gene's germline CDR1 is SGDLS and CDR2 YYNGEE. V lost 0 bases and J 3 bases, leaving 10 bases between the germline ends. This CDR3 spans 15 amino acids. CDR3: CASSVESGNYNEQFF. CDR3 coding DNA: TGTGCCAGCAGCGTAGAGTCAGGGAACTACAATGAGCAGTTCTTC.

The chain is built from TRBV13 and TRBJ1-1; possibly TRBD1 for D (6 bases). CDR3 length: 13 residues. Germline V gives CDR1 PRHDT, CDR2 FYEKMQ (reference sequence). Between the trimmed V and J ends, which lost 5 bases and 10 bases, there was a span of 17 bases. The CDR3 reads CASSPQGQDRAFF. The CDR3 DNA sequence: TGTGCCAGCAGCCCACAGGGCCAGGATAGAGCTTTCTTT.

The V and J genes are TRBV19 and TRBJ2-5, with TRBD1 identical over 10 bases. This CDR3 is built from 13 residues. The V gene end was trimmed by 5 bases and the J gene end by 7 bases; junction bases not matched to a gene: 4. CDR1 is LNHDA, CDR2 SQIVND, per germline (reference sequence). The CDR3 is CASSLRTGGTQYF. CDR3 bases: TGTGCCAGTAGTCTTCGGACAGGGGGGACCCAGTACTTC. The variable domain in full, with the rest retrieved from reference TRBV19 and TRBJ2-5, is DGGITQSPKYLFRKEGQNVTLSCEQNLNHDAMYWYRQDPGQGLRLIYYSQIVNDFQKGDIAEGYSVSREKKESFPLTVTSAQKNPTAFYLCASSLRTGGTQYFGPGTRLLVL.

This clone was recorded only once. The chain carries TRBV5-1 and TRBJ2-1; 10 bases map to TRBD2. The J segment lost 7 bases and the V segment lost 6 bases, leaving 13 bases of the junction unmatched. The CDR3 is made up of 16 amino acids. CDR1 SGHRS and CDR2 YFSETQ come from the germline V gene. CDR3 DNA sequence: TGCGCCAGCACGCTAGCGGGGGCCTTGGGGGGGAATGAGCAGTTCTTC. Its protein is CASTLAGALGGNEQFF.

The V gene is TRBV7-2, the J gene TRBJ2-3; 7 nucleotides align to TRBD1. Germline CDR1 reads SGHTA; CDR2 reads FQGNSA. The CDR3 length is 15 residues. J lost 3 bases, V lost 5 bases, and 8 bases had no gene match. For the CDR3, the DNA is TGTGCCAGCAGCCACCCCCCGACAGGGACAGATACGCAGTATTTT. The encoded protein is CASSHPPTGTDTQYF.